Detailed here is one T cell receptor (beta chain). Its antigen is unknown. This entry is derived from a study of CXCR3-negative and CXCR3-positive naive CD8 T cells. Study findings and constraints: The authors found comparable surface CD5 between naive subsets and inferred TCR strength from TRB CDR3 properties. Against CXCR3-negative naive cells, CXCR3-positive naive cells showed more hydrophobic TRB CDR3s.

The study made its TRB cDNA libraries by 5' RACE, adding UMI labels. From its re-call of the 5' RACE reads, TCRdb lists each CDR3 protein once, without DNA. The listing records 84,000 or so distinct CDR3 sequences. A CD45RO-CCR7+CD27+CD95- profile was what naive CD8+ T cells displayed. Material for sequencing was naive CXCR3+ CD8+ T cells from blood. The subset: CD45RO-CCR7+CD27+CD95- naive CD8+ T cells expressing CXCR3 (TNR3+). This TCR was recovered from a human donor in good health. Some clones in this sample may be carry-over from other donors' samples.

The CDR3 sequence: CASSLEAGEETQYF. The chain uses TRBV5-4 and TRBJ2-5; absent DNA, TCRdb's TRBD2 call cannot be checked. CDR1 is SGHNT, CDR2 YYREEE, per germline (reference sequence). This CDR3 has 14 amino acids.